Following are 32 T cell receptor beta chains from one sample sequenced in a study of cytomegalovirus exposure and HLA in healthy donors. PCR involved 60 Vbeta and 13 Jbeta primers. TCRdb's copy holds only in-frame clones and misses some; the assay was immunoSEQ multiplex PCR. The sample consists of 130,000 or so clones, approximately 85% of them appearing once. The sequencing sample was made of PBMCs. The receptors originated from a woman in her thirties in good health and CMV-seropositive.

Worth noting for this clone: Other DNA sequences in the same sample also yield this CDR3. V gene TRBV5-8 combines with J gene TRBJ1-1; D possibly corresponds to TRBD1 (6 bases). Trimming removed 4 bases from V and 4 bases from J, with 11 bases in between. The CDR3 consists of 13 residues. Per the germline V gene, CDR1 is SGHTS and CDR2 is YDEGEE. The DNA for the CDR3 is TGTGCCAGCAGCGTAGGGGGTGGCACTGAAGCTTTCTTT. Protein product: CASSVGGGTEAFF.

The chain's CDR3 is CASSLWTAGNTIYF. CDR3 DNA: TGTGCCAGCAGCTTATGGACTGCTGGAAACACCATATATTTT. The chain uses TRBV11-2 and TRBJ1-3; D not certain. The CDR3 extends over 14 amino acids. Germline CDR1 is SGHAT and CDR2 is FQNNGV. V shed 2 bases and J shed 2 bases, with 7 bases lying between them.

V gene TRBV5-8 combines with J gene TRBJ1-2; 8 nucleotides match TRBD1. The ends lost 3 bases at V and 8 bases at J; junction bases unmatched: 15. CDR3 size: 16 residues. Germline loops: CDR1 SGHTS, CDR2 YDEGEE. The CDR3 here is CASSSDRVRGVGGYTF. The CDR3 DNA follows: TGTGCCAGCAGCTCGGACAGGGTCCGAGGCGTGGGGGGCTACACCTTC. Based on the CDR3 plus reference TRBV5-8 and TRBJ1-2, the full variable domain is EAGVTQSPTHLIKTRGQQATLRCSPISGHTSVYWYQQALGLGLQFLLWYDEGEERNRGNFPPRFSGRQFPNYSSELNVNALELEDSALYLCASSSDRVRGVGGYTFGSGTRLTVV.

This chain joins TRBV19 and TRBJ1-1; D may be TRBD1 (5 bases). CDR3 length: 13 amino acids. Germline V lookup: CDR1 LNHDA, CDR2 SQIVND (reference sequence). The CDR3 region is CAHPGLPTDEAFF. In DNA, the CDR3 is TGTGCTCACCCAGGGTTGCCCACGGATGAAGCTTTCTTT.

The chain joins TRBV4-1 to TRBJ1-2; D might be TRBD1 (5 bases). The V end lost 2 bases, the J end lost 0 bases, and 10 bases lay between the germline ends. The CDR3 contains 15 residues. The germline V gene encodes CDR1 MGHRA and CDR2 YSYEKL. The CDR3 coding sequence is TGCGCCAGCAGCCAAAGGACGGACACTAACTATGGCTACACCTTC. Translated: CASSQRTDTNYGYTF.

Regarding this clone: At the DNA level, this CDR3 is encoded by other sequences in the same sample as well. The chain's CDR3 is CASSPPPQGDYGYTF. The CDR3 bases are TGTGCCAGCAGTCCCCCCCCACAGGGAGACTATGGCTACACCTTC. V is TRBV28 and J is TRBJ1-2; D perhaps matches TRBD1 (6 bases). Trimming removed 5 bases from V and 3 bases from J, with 16 bases in between. The CDR3 runs 15 residues. CDR1 is MDHEN and CDR2 is SYDVKM in the germline V gene.

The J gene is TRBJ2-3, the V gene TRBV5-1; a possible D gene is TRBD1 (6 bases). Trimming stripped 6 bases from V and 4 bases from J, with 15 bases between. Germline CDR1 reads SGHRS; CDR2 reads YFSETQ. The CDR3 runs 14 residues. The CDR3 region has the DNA TGCGCCAGCAAGACAGGAGGTCAGGCAGATACGCAGTATTTT. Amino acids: CASKTGGQADTQYF.

CDR3 sequence reads: CAISPGGQAYEQYF. CDR3 sequence (DNA): TGTGCCATCAGTCCTGGGGGACAGGCCTACGAGCAGTACTTC. The chain employs TRBV10-3 and TRBJ2-7, with 8 positions matching TRBD1. CDR3 length equals 14 residues. Germline CDR1 reads ENHRY; CDR2 reads SYGVKD. V was clipped by 5 bases and J by 2 bases; unmatched bases: 5.

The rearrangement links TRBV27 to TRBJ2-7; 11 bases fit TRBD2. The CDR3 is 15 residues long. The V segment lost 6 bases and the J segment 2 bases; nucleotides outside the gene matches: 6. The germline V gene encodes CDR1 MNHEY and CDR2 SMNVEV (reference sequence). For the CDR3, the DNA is TGTGCCAGCAGAGCGCGACTAGCGGGAACCTACGAGCAGTACTTC. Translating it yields CASRARLAGTYEQYF.

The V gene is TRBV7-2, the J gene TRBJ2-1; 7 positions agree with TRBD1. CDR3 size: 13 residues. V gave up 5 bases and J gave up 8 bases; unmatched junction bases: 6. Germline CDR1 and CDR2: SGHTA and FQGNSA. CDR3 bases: TGTGCCAGCAGCACTAGACAGGGCTATGAGCAGTTCTTC. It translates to CASSTRQGYEQFF.

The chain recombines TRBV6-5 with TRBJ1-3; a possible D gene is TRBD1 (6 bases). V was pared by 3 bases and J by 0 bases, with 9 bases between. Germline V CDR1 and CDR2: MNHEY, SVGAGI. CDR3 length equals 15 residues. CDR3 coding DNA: TGTGCCAGCAGTTATCAACAGGGCTCTGGAAACACCATATATTTT. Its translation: CASSYQQGSGNTIYF.

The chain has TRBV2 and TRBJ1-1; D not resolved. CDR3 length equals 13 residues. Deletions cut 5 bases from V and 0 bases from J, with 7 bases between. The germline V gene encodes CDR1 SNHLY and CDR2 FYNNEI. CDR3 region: CASSFGMNTEAFF. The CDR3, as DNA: TGTGCCAGCAGTTTCGGGATGAACACTGAAGCTTTCTTT.

CDR3 amino acids: CASSMNGRGSMNTEAFF. The CDR3 DNA is TGTGCCAGTAGTATGAACGGTCGCGGCTCTATGAACACTGAAGCTTTCTTT. This chain joins TRBV19 and TRBJ1-1; no reliable D call. CDR1 is LNHDA and CDR2 is SQIVND in the germline V gene (reference sequence). This CDR3 has 17 amino acids. The germline V and J ends were trimmed by 3 bases and 0 bases, with 17 bases remaining between them.

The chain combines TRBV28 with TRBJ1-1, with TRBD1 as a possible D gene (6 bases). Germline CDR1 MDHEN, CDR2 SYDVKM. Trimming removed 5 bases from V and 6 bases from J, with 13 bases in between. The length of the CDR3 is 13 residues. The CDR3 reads CASSPPDRPEAFF. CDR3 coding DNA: TGTGCCAGCAGTCCACCCGACAGGCCTGAAGCTTTCTTT. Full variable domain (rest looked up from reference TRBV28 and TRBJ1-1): DVKVTQSSRYLVKRTGEKVFLECVQDMDHENMFWYRQDPGLGLRLIYFSYDVKMKEKGDIPEGYSVSREKKERFSLILESASTNQTSMYLCASSPPDRPEAFFGQGTRLTVV.

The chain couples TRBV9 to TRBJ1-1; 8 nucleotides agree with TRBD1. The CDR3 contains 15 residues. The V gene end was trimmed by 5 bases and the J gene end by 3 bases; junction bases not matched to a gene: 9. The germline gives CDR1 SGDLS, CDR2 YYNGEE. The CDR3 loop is CASSQGARGDTEAFF. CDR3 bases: TGTGCCAGCAGTCAGGGGGCGCGCGGCGACACTGAAGCTTTCTTT.

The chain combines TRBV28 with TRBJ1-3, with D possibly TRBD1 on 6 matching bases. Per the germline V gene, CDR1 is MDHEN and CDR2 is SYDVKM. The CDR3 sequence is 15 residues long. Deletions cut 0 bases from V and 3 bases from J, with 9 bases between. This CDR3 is CASSLWTGGGNTIYF. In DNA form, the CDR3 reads TGTGCCAGCAGTTTATGGACAGGAGGTGGAAACACCATATATTTT. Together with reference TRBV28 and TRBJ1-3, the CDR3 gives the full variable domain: DVKVTQSSRYLVKRTGEKVFLECVQDMDHENMFWYRQDPGLGLRLIYFSYDVKMKEKGDIPEGYSVSREKKERFSLILESASTNQTSMYLCASSLWTGGGNTIYFGEGSWLTVV.

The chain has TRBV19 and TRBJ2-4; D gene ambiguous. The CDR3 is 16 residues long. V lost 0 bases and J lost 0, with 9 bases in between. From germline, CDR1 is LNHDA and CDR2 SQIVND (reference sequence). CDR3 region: CASSIDRSLAKNIQYF. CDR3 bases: TGTGCCAGTAGTATAGATCGGAGCCTAGCCAAAAACATTCAGTACTTC.

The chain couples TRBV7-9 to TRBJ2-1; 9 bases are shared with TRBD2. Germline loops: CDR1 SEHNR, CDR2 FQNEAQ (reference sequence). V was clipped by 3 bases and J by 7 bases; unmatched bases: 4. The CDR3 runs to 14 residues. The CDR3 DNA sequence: TGTGCCAGCAGCTTCCCAGGACTAGCGAATGAGCAGTTCTTC. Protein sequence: CASSFPGLANEQFF.

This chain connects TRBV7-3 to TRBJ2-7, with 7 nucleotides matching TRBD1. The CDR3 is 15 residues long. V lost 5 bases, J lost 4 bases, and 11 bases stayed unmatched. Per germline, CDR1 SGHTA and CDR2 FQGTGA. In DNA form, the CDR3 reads TGTGCCAGCAGCCCCAGGTGGGGGACAGTTTACGAGCAGTACTTC. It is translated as CASSPRWGTVYEQYF.

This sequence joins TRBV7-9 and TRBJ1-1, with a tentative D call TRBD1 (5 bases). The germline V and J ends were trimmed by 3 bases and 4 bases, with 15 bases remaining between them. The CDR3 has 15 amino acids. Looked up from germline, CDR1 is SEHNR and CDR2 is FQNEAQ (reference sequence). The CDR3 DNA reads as TGTGCCAGCAGCTTGATTCCAGGGTTAGTCACTGAAGCTTTCTTT. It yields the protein CASSLIPGLVTEAFF. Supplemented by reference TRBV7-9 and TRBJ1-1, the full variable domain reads DTGVSQNPRHKITKRGQNVTFRCDPISEHNRLYWYRQTLGQGPEFLTYFQNEAQLEKSRLLSDRFSAERPKGSFSTLEIQRTEQGDSAMYLCASSLIPGLVTEAFFGQGTRLTVV.

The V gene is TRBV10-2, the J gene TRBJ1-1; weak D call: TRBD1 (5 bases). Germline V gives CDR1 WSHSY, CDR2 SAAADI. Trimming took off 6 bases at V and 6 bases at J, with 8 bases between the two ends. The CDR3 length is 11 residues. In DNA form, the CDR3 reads TGCGCCAGCAGGACGACAGCTGAAGCTTTCTTT. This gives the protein CASRTTAEAFF.

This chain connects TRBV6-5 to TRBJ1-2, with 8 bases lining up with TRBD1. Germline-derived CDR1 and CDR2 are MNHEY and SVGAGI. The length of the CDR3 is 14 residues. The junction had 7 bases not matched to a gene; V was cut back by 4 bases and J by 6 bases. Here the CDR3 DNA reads TGTGCCAGCAGTTCTCCCAGGACAGGGAATGGCTACACCTTC. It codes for CASSSPRTGNGYTF.

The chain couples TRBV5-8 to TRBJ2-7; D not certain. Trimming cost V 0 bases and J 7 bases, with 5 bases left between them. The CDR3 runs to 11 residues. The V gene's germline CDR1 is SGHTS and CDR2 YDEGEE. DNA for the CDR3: TGTGCCAGCAGCTTGGTCGGGGAGCAGTACTTC. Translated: CASSLVGEQYF. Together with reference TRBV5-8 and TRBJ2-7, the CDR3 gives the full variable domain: EAGVTQSPTHLIKTRGQQATLRCSPISGHTSVYWYQQALGLGLQFLLWYDEGEERNRGNFPPRFSGRQFPNYSSELNVNALELEDSALYLCASSLVGEQYFGPGTRLTVT.

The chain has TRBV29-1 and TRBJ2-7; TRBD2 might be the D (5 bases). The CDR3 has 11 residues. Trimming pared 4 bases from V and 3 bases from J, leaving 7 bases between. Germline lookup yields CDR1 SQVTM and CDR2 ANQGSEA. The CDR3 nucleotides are TGCAGCGTTGTCGGGGACTACGAGCAGTACTTC. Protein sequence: CSVVGDYEQYF.

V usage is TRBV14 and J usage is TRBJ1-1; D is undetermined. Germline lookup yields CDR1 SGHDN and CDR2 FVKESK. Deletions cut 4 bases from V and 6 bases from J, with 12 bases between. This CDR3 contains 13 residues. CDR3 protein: CASSPRLLAEAFF. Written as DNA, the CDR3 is TGTGCCAGCAGCCCCCGCCTGTTAGCTGAAGCTTTCTTT.

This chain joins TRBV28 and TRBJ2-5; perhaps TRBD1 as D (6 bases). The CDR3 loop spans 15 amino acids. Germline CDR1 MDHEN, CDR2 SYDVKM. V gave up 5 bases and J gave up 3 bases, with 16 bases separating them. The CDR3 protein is CASSTPSTGKETQYF. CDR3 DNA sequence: TGTGCCAGCAGTACCCCCTCCACAGGGAAAGAGACCCAGTACTTC.

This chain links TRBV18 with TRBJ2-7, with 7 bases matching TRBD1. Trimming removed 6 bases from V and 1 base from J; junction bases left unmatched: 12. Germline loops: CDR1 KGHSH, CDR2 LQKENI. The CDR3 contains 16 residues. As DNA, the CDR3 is TGTGCCAGCTCCCGAGTCCGGGACAGTTCTTCCTACGAGCAGTACTTC. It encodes CASSRVRDSSSYEQYF.

CDR3 amino acids: CATLPGTGDEKLFF. The CDR3 nucleotides are TGTGCCACCTTACCAGGGACGGGAGACGAAAAACTGTTTTTT. The chain joins TRBV10-3 to TRBJ1-4; D is possibly TRBD1 (5 bases). The CDR3 consists of 14 residues. CDR1 and CDR2 from the germline V gene are ENHRY and SYGVKD. Trimming left V 10 bases short and J 8 bases short, with 20 bases between.

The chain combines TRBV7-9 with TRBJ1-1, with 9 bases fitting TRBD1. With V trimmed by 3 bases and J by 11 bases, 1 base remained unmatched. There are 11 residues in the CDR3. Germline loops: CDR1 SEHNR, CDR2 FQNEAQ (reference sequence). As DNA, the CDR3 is TGTGCCAGCAGCTTCGGGACAGGGGCTTTCTTT. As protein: CASSFGTGAFF.

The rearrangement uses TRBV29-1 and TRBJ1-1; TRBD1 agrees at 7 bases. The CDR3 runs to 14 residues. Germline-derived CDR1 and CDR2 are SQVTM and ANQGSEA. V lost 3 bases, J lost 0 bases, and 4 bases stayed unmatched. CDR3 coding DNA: TGCAGCGTTGACTACAGGGGCATGAACACTGAAGCTTTCTTT. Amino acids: CSVDYRGMNTEAFF.

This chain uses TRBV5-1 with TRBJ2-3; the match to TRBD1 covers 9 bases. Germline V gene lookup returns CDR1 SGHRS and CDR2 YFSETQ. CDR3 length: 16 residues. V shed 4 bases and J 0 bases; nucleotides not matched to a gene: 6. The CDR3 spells CASSLQGADSTDTQYF. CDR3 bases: TGCGCCAGCAGCCTACAGGGGGCCGACAGCACAGATACGCAGTATTTT.

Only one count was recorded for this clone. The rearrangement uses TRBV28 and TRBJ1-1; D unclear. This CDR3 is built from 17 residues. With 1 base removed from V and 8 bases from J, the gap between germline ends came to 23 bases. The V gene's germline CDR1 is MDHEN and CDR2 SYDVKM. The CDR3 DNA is TGTGCCAGCAGTTTATCTAACGGAGGAGGAACCCGCAGAGAAGCTTTCTTT. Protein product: CASSLSNGGGTRREAFF. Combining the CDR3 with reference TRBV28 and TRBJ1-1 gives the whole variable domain DVKVTQSSRYLVKRTGEKVFLECVQDMDHENMFWYRQDPGLGLRLIYFSYDVKMKEKGDIPEGYSVSREKKERFSLILESASTNQTSMYLCASSLSNGGGTRREAFFGQGTRLTVV.